Listed here are 26 T cell receptor beta chains from one sample, sequenced in a study of T cell repertoires in cytomegalovirus infection. These receptors have no identified antigens. A single record per CDR3 protein comes from TCRdb applying MiXCR to the reads. The sample carries 450,000 to 550,000 distinct CDR3 sequences, 40% to 50% recorded once. The material was cultured PBMCs, obtained from culture after CMV antigen stimulation. The receptors come from a human donor in good health (CMV status not recorded). Some clones in this sample may be carry-over from other donors' samples.

The chain employs TRBV5-1 and TRBJ1-1, with TRBD1 as a possible D gene (5 bases). Germline CDR1 SGHRS, CDR2 YFSETQ. V was cut by 7 bases and J by 2 bases, with 18 bases left in between. There are 15 residues in the CDR3. The CDR3 protein is CASRPWPGGNTEAFF. The CDR3 nucleotides are TGCGCCAGCCGCCCCTGGCCGGGGGGAAACACTGAAGCTTTCTTT.

The chain couples TRBV6-2 or TRBV6-3 to TRBJ2-1; 15 bases map to TRBD2. Germline V lookup: CDR1 MNHEY, CDR2 SVGEGT. The CDR3 length is 14 residues. The V gene end was trimmed by 10 bases and the J gene end by 5 bases; junction bases not matched to a gene: 3. CDR3 nucleotides: TGTGCCACCCGGACTAGCGGGGGGGACAATGAGCAGTTCTTC. Residues: CATRTSGGDNEQFF.

This chain links TRBV11-2 with TRBJ2-7; D not resolved. This CDR3 is built from 16 residues. Per germline, CDR1 SGHAT and CDR2 FQNNGV. Trimming stripped 5 bases from V and 0 bases from J, with 17 bases between. CDR3 nucleotide sequence: TGTGCCAGCAGCCCCCTCGGCGGCCGACGCTCCTACGAGCAGTACTTC. The encoded protein is CASSPLGGRRSYEQYF. The full variable domain, completed using reference TRBV11-2 and TRBJ2-7, is EAGVAQSPRYKIIEKRQSVAFWCNPISGHATLYWYQQILGQGPKLLIQFQNNGVVDDSQLPKDRFSAERLKGVDSTLKIQPAKLEDSAVYLCASSPLGGRRSYEQYFGPGTRLTVT.

The rearrangement links TRBV10-3 to TRBJ1-1; D is ambiguous. Between the trimmed V and J ends, which lost 4 bases and 0 bases, there was a span of 12 bases. CDR1 and CDR2 from the germline V gene are ENHRY and SYGVKD. The CDR3 is 15 amino acids. CDR3 coding DNA: TGTGCCATCAGTGTGAAAAGATTAATGAACACTGAAGCTTTCTTT. The encoded protein is CAISVKRLMNTEAFF.

The table lists this clonotype with a few counts. One end of the junction varies from germline; a read error may be responsible. The CDR3 sequence: CASSQGSGATSYNSPLHF. The DNA for the CDR3 is TGTGCCAGCAGCCAAGGCTCGGGGGCAACCTCCTATAATTCACCCCTCCACTTT. V is TRBV4-1 and J is TRBJ1-6; D perhaps matches TRBD1 (6 bases). CDR3 length: 18 amino acids. From germline, CDR1 is MGHRA and CDR2 YSYEKL.

This clonotype was seen a few times. The V and J genes are TRBV11-2 and TRBJ2-7, with D perhaps matching TRBD2 (5 bases). V lost 4 bases, J lost 3 bases, and 13 bases lay in between. Per germline, CDR1 SGHAT and CDR2 FQNNGV. The CDR3 runs 14 residues. The CDR3 nucleotides are TGTGCCAGCAGCTGGGAATTCGAGGGCTACGAGCAGTACTTC. This gives the protein CASSWEFEGYEQYF.

The chain joins TRBV11-3 to TRBJ2-4; TRBD1 aligns across 8 bases. This CDR3 has 13 residues. Trimming at V came to 5 bases and at J to 14 bases, leaving 11 bases not matched to a gene. CDR1 and CDR2 (germline): SGHNT, YENEEA. The CDR3 spells CASSLLGTGPKYF. In DNA, the CDR3 is TGTGCCAGCAGCCTATTAGGGACAGGTCCTAAGTACTTC. Combining the CDR3 with reference TRBV11-3 and TRBJ2-4 gives the whole variable domain EAGVVQSPRYKIIEKKQPVAFWCNPISGHNTLYWYLQNLGQGPELLIRYENEEAVDDSQLPKDRFSAERLKGVDSTLKIQPAELGDSAVYLCASSLLGTGPKYFGAGTRLSVL.

This chain links TRBV2 with TRBJ2-1; the D gene is possibly TRBD2 (5 bases). This CDR3 has 14 residues. The V gene lost 6 bases and the J gene lost 10 bases, with 19 bases spanning the gap. Germline values: CDR1 SNHLY, CDR2 FYNNEI. CDR3 residues: CASRADTSPGEQFF. The CDR3 DNA reads as TGTGCCAGCAGGGCTGACACATCTCCGGGGGAGCAGTTCTTC.

The chain uses TRBV6-2 or TRBV6-3 and TRBJ2-3; TRBD1 agrees at 9 bases. Trimming took 5 bases from V and 4 from J; bases not matched to a gene: 10. This CDR3 is built from 16 residues. Germline-derived CDR1 and CDR2 are MNHEY and SVGEGT. The CDR3 DNA follows: TGTGCCAGCAGTAAGCCGGGACAGGGATTATCAGATACGCAGTATTTT. Translation: CASSKPGQGLSDTQYF.

V usage is TRBV6-5 and J usage is TRBJ1-1; the D is unclear. Trimming took 4 bases from V and 1 from J, leaving 13 bases between them. Per the germline V gene, CDR1 is MNHEY and CDR2 is SVGAGI. The CDR3 totals 15 residues. DNA for the CDR3: TGTGCCAGCAGTTCTTACCGGTTGGAGAACACTGAAGCTTTCTTT. Encoded protein: CASSSYRLENTEAFF.

This clonotype occurred a few times. The chain combines TRBV10-3 with TRBJ1-2; unclear D gene. The CDR3 has 16 residues. The germline CDR1 and CDR2 sequences are ENHRY and SYGVKD. Trimming pared 9 bases from V and 4 bases from J, leaving 24 bases between. The CDR3 spells CAIWVGYTAKSYGYTF. The CDR3 coding sequence is TGTGCCATATGGGTTGGCTATACGGCCAAATCCTATGGCTACACCTTC.

At least ten counts were recorded for this clonotype. The CDR3 DNA sequence: TGTGCCAGCAGCTTAGTGGCTAGCGGGAGACCTATTTACGAGCAGTACTTC. Translation gives CASSLVASGRPIYEQYF. The chain recombines TRBV7-2 with TRBJ2-7, with 10 bases lining up with TRBD2. The V segment lost 1 base and the J segment 4 bases; nucleotides outside the gene matches: 10. The CDR3 is 17 residues long. The germline V gene has CDR1 SGHTA and CDR2 FQGNSA.

The chain employs TRBV7-2 and TRBJ1-6; D may be TRBD1 (5 bases). V was clipped by 2 bases and J by 10 bases, with 15 bases between them. Germline V CDR1 and CDR2: SGHTA, FQGNSA. The CDR3 contains 15 residues. The CDR3: CASSLRQLAESPLHF. The CDR3 bases are TGTGCCAGCAGCTTAAGACAGTTGGCGGAGTCACCCCTCCACTTT.

The sample holds a few counts of this clonotype. The CDR3 DNA is TGTGCCATCAGTGAGTCGCAGGGGGTTGGCTCTGGGGCCAACGTCCTGACTTTC. It encodes CAISESQGVGSGANVLTF. The chain is built from TRBV10-3 and TRBJ2-6; TRBD1 aligns across 7 bases. CDR3 length: 18 residues. J lost 0 bases, V lost 0 bases, and 5 bases had no gene match. CDR1 ENHRY and CDR2 SYGVKD come from the germline V gene.

The gene calls are TRBV20-1 and TRBJ1-1; no definite D call. This CDR3 is built from 15 residues. V lost 0 bases to trimming and J lost 11 bases, with 22 bases between them. CDR1 and CDR2 (germline): DFQATT, SNEGSKA (reference sequence). In DNA, the CDR3 is TGCAGTGCTAGAGACCCCAGAGGCTCGTTAATTAGGGCTTTCTTT. Translated, it gives CSARDPRGSLIRAFF.

CDR3 DNA: TGTGCCAGTGGAAGACAGCTCGGAAACACCATATATTTT. Protein sequence: CASGRQLGNTIYF. J is TRBJ1-3 and V is TRBV19; D might be TRBD1 (5 bases). The CDR3 extends over 13 amino acids. Trimming stripped 8 bases from V and 4 bases from J, with 12 bases between. Germline lookup yields CDR1 LNHDA and CDR2 SQIVND (reference sequence). The complete variable domain, with remaining parts taken from reference TRBV19 and TRBJ1-3, reads DGGITQSPKYLFRKEGQNVTLSCEQNLNHDAMYWYRQDPGQGLRLIYYSQIVNDFQKGDIAEGYSVSREKKESFPLTVTSAQKNPTAFYLCASGRQLGNTIYFGEGSWLTVV.

The rearrangement joins TRBV4-1 to TRBJ2-1, with 16 nucleotides matching TRBD2. Germline CDR1 MGHRA, CDR2 YSYEKL. This CDR3 has 18 amino acids. Losses at the gene ends were 0 bases for V and 7 bases for J; bases not matched to a gene: 6. This CDR3 reads CASSQDRGLAGGRNEQFF. The CDR3 DNA sequence: TGCGCCAGCAGCCAAGATCGGGGACTAGCGGGGGGGCGGAATGAGCAGTTCTTC.

The sample holds many counts of this clonotype. The V gene is TRBV2, the J gene TRBJ1-4; 8 bases line up with TRBD1. V lost 6 bases and J lost 4; bases outside the gene matches: 4. In germline, CDR1 is SNHLY, CDR2 FYNNEI. The CDR3 has 14 amino acids. CDR3 loop: CASRWDRSNEKLFF. CDR3 DNA: TGTGCCAGCAGGTGGGACAGGAGTAATGAAAAACTGTTTTTT.

This clonotype was counted at least ten times. CDR3: CASSWAGSGEKETQYF. CDR3 coding DNA: TGTGCCAGCAGCTGGGCGGGTAGCGGGGAAAAAGAGACCCAGTACTTC. The chain links TRBV7-2 to TRBJ2-5; 8 bases agree with TRBD2. Germline V lookup: CDR1 SGHTA, CDR2 FQGNSA. The CDR3 is 16 amino acids. With V trimmed by 4 bases and J by 3 bases, 10 bases remained unmatched.

J is TRBJ1-1 and V is TRBV19, with 8 nucleotides matching TRBD1. Germline V gene lookup returns CDR1 LNHDA and CDR2 SQIVND (reference sequence). This CDR3 contains 16 residues. The V gene end was trimmed by 3 bases and the J gene end by 1 base; junction bases not matched to a gene: 7. CDR3 residues: CASSMDGDRPNTEAFF. The CDR3, as DNA: TGTGCCAGTAGTATGGACGGGGACAGGCCGAACACTGAAGCTTTCTTT. Combining the CDR3 with reference TRBV19 and TRBJ1-1 gives the whole variable domain DGGITQSPKYLFRKEGQNVTLSCEQNLNHDAMYWYRQDPGQGLRLIYYSQIVNDFQKGDIAEGYSVSREKKESFPLTVTSAQKNPTAFYLCASSMDGDRPNTEAFFGQGTRLTVV.

The gene calls are TRBV5-6 and TRBJ1-4, with D maybe TRBD1 (6 bases). Germline values: CDR1 SGHDT, CDR2 YYEEEE. CDR3 size: 16 residues. The germline V and J ends were trimmed by 3 bases and 6 bases, with 18 bases remaining between them. CDR3 in amino acids: CASSSPLTEGDEKLFF. The CDR3 nucleotides read TGTGCCAGCAGCTCGCCACTGACAGAGGGGGATGAAAAACTGTTTTTT.

This clonotype was detected once. This chain links TRBV7-8 with TRBJ2-2; TRBD2 matches 8 bases. Trimming removed 4 bases from V and 0 bases from J; junction bases left unmatched: 7. In germline, CDR1 is SGHVS, CDR2 FQNEAQ. This CDR3 spans 17 amino acids. CDR3 in amino acids: CASSSGGSRSNTGELFF. CDR3 DNA: TGTGCCAGCAGCTCGGGAGGGAGTCGTTCGAACACCGGGGAGCTGTTTTTT.

J is TRBJ1-1 and V is TRBV7-6; D is unclear. CDR1 is SGHVS and CDR2 is FNYEAQ in the germline V gene. This CDR3 comprises 13 residues. Trimming cost V 7 bases and J 1 base, with 10 bases left between them. In DNA, the CDR3 is TGTGCCAGCAAATGGGAAGGGAACACTGAAGCTTTCTTT. Protein: CASKWEGNTEAFF.

This clonotype appeared a few times. The CDR3, as DNA: TGTGCCAGCAGTTCATCAATGGGGGGGGAGACCCAGTACTTC. Its protein product is CASSSSMGGETQYF. J is TRBJ2-5 and V is TRBV7-2, with 7 bases matching TRBD2. This CDR3 spans 14 amino acids. V trimming: 6 bases; J trimming: 5 bases; junction bases outside the gene matches: 9. CDR1 is SGHTA and CDR2 is FQGNSA in the germline V gene.

The V call is TRBV15, the J call TRBJ2-7; D is perhaps TRBD1 or TRBD2 (5 bases each). The CDR3 consists of 15 residues. Germline CDR1 is LNHNV and CDR2 is YYDKDF (reference sequence). Deletions cut 1 base from V and 2 bases from J, with 12 bases between. CDR3 region: CATSRARDGAYEQYF. The DNA for the CDR3 is TGTGCCACCAGCAGAGCCCGGGACGGAGCCTACGAGCAGTACTTC.

This clonotype was counted at least ten times. The chain is built from TRBV7-2 and TRBJ2-5; TRBD2 is a possible D gene (6 bases). The CDR3 runs 13 residues. CDR1 and CDR2 (germline): SGHTA, FQGNSA. V was pared by 5 bases and J by 2 bases, with 9 bases between. CDR3 protein: CASSQGGQETQYF. The DNA of the CDR3 is TGTGCCAGCAGCCAAGGAGGGCAAGAGACCCAGTACTTC.